This is a list of T cell receptor beta chains from one sample in a study of post-analysis software for immune sequencing data. TCRdb ran MiXCR on the PCR reads and lists one entry per CDR3 protein. The repertoire holds some 690,000 distinct CDR3 sequences, with approximately 30% as singletons. The sample comprised blood. The source is a girl aged 5-17 years with multiple sclerosis. The CDR3 runs from the conserved cysteine through the conserved F or W. A D gene is named only where the DNA matches it firmly. The listing skips clone size in some rows; elsewhere it reads once, few, many or a size class.

J gene | V gene | clone size | D gene | CDR3 protein | CDR3 DNA
TRBJ1-6 | TRBV25-1 | NA | TRBD1 | CASSELKLQGYSPLHF | TGTGCCAGCAGTGAATTGAAATTACAGGGGTATTCACCCCTCCACTTT
TRBJ2-2 | TRBV28 | NA | NA | CASSLISGSGELFF | TGTGCCAGCAGTTTAATCTCGGGGTCCGGGGAGCTGTTTTTT
TRBJ2-1 | TRBV9 | NA | NA | CASSVGSGQHYNEQFF | TGTGCCAGCAGCGTAGGTTCAGGACAGCACTACAATGAGCAGTTCTTC
TRBJ1-4 | TRBV7-9 | NA | NA | CASRRGSATNEKLFF | TGTGCCAGCAGGAGAGGGTCTGCAACTAATGAAAAACTGTTTTTT
TRBJ2-7 | TRBV7-9 | few | TRBD2 | CASSLKTGLAGESYEQYF | TGTGCCAGCAGCTTAAAGACGGGACTAGCGGGAGAGTCCTACGAGCAGTACTTC
TRBJ2-3 | TRBV9 | NA | TRBD1 | CASSVGTGTEQYF | TGTGCCAGCAGCGTAGGTACCGGGACAGAGCAGTATTTT
TRBJ2-7 | TRBV7-2 | NA | NA | CASSLEGNRAEQYF | TGTGCCAGCAGCTTAGAGGGGAACAGGGCCGAGCAGTACTTC
TRBJ2-1 | TRBV20-1 | NA | TRBD2 | CSARDPGLAGGFGNEQFF | TGCAGTGCTAGAGATCCCGGACTAGCGGGAGGGTTTGGGAATGAGCAGTTCTTC
TRBJ2-1 | TRBV28 | NA | NA | CASSSYRYSYNEQFF | TGTGCCAGCAGTTCGTACAGGTACTCCTACAATGAGCAGTTCTTC
TRBJ1-1 | TRBV12-3/TRBV12-4 | NA | NA | CASSLTGQFYTEAFF | TGTGCCAGCAGTCTAACCGGGCAGTTCTACACTGAAGCTTTCTTT
TRBJ2-5 | TRBV6-1 | few | NA | CASSEGVGGQETQYF | TGTGCCAGCAGTGAAGGGGTCGGGGGACAAGAGACCCAGTACTTC
TRBJ1-2 | TRBV28 | NA | NA | CASSFDSPSYGYTF | TGTGCCAGCAGTTTCGACAGCCCATCTTATGGCTACACCTTC
TRBJ2-5 | TRBV7-2 | NA | NA | CASSFLREETQYF | TGTGCCAGCAGCTTTCTCAGAGAAGAGACCCAGTACTTC
TRBJ2-1 | TRBV5-5 | NA | TRBD2 | CASSPTSGGDYNEQFF | TGTGCCAGCAGCCCGACTAGCGGGGGCGATTACAATGAGCAGTTCTTC
TRBJ2-3 | TRBV24-1 | NA | NA | CATHTGSSTDTQYF | TGTGCCACCCATACAGGCTCTAGCACAGATACGCAGTATTTT
TRBJ2-5 | TRBV20-1 | few | TRBD1 | CSAMLGQGETQYF | TGCAGTGCCATGCTTGGACAGGGGGAGACCCAGTACTTC
TRBJ2-5 | TRBV5-6 | NA | NA | CASSLAPRGWGTQYF | TGTGCCAGCAGCTTGGCCCCAAGGGGGTGGGGGACCCAGTACTTC
TRBJ1-6 | TRBV11-2 | NA | NA | CASSLAGYNSPLHF | TGTGCCAGCAGCTTAGCCGGCTACAATTCACCCCTCCACTTT
TRBJ2-3 | TRBV6-1 | NA | TRBD1 | CASSETGGEADTQYF | TGTGCCAGCAGTGAAACAGGGGGCGAGGCAGATACGCAGTATTTT
TRBJ2-2 | TRBV6-2/TRBV6-3 | NA | NA | CASSRTINTGELFF | TGTGCCAGCAGCCGAACCATAAACACCGGGGAGCTGTTTTTT
TRBJ2-7 | TRBV6-1 | NA | NA | CASSPRGGRTYNEQYF | TGTGCCAGCAGTCCGAGGGGGGGGCGGACATACAATGAGCAGTACTTC
TRBJ1-1 | TRBV5-1 | NA | TRBD1 | CASSLRGQGVNTEAFF | TGCGCCAGCAGCCTCCGAGGACAGGGTGTAAACACTGAAGCTTTCTTT
TRBJ1-1 | TRBV6-6 | NA | NA | CASSYSHPNTEAFF | TGTGCCAGCAGTTACTCTCACCCGAACACTGAAGCTTTCTTT
TRBJ2-1 | TRBV20-1 | few | NA | CSGGTSRSSYNEQFF | TGCAGTGGGGGGACGTCTCGAAGCTCCTACAATGAGCAGTTCTTC
TRBJ2-7 | TRBV5-5 | NA | NA | CASSEGEEAAYEQYF | TGTGCCAGCAGCGAAGGGGAGGAGGCTGCCTACGAGCAGTACTTC
TRBJ2-4 | TRBV9 | many | NA | CASSGPAQNIQYF | TGTGCCAGCAGCGGTCCAGCCCAAAACATTCAGTACTTC
TRBJ2-3 | TRBV6-5 | many | NA | CASSQQGGSSTDTQYF | TGTGCCAGCAGTCAACAGGGTGGCTCTAGCACAGATACGCAGTATTTT
TRBJ1-5 | TRBV6-2/TRBV6-3 | NA | NA | CASSPPQTDYQPQHF | TGTGCCAGCAGTCCTCCACAGACAGATTATCAGCCCCAGCATTTT
TRBJ2-1 | TRBV9 | few | NA | CASSVGFTMRSYNEQFF | TGTGCCAGCAGCGTAGGATTCACTATGCGGTCCTACAATGAGCAGTTCTTC
TRBJ2-7 | TRBV6-1 | few | TRBD1 | CASSVSGTGGYEQYF | TGTGCCAGCAGTGTATCCGGGACAGGGGGCTACGAGCAGTACTTC
TRBJ2-6 | TRBV7-8 | NA | NA | CASSLTVHSGANVLTF | TGTGCCAGCAGCTTAACCGTCCACTCTGGGGCCAACGTCCTGACTTTC
TRBJ2-7 | TRBV9 | few | NA | CASSPTGGRAQYF | TGTGCCAGCAGCCCGACCGGGGGGCGGGCCCAGTACTTC
TRBJ1-5 | TRBV20-1 | few | TRBD1 | CSARDSYTGRGPDQPQHF | TGCAGTGCTAGAGATTCCTATACTGGCAGGGGGCCAGACCAGCCCCAGCATTTT
TRBJ2-5 | TRBV3-1 | few | TRBD2 | CASSQAGGKTQYF | TGTGCCAGCAGCCAAGCGGGGGGTAAAACCCAGTACTTC
TRBJ2-1 | TRBV7-2 | few | TRBD2 | CASSPTSGRDNEQFF | TGTGCCAGCAGCCCTACTAGCGGGAGAGACAATGAGCAGTTCTTC
TRBJ2-5 | TRBV7-8 | NA | NA | CASSPRARDETQYF | TGTGCCAGCAGCCCCCGGGCTAGGGACGAGACCCAGTACTTC
TRBJ1-1 | TRBV6-5 | once | NA | CASSHRAANTEAFF | TGTGCCAGCAGCCACAGGGCCGCGAACACTGAAGCTTTCTTT
TRBJ2-1 | TRBV20-1 | few | NA | CSAPGAQGYNEQFF | TGCAGTGCACCCGGCGCCCAGGGTTACAATGAGCAGTTCTTC
TRBJ2-5 | TRBV5-6 | NA | NA | CASSGGAEETQYF | TGTGCCAGCAGCGGGGGGGCGGAAGAGACCCAGTACTTC
TRBJ2-7 | TRBV14 | few | TRBD1 | CASSQYTGTGVTYGSYEQYF | TGTGCCAGCAGCCAATACACCGGGACAGGGGTTACTTACGGATCCTACGAGCAGTACTTC
TRBJ2-3 | TRBV5-1 | NA | TRBD1 | CARSEGAKDTQYF | TGCGCCAGGAGTGAGGGGGCGAAAGATACGCAGTATTTT
TRBJ2-4 | TRBV6-1 | NA | TRBD2 | CASSEGLAGNIQYF | TGTGCCAGCAGTGAAGGGCTAGCGGGGAACATTCAGTACTTC
TRBJ1-2 | TRBV9 | NA | NA | CASSSGRDGYTF | TGTGCCAGCAGCAGTGGGAGGGATGGCTACACCTTC
TRBJ1-1 | TRBV20-1 | NA | NA | CSAEGVYKGPNTEAFF | TGCAGTGCCGAAGGAGTCTACAAAGGCCCGAACACTGAAGCTTTCTTT
TRBJ2-1 | TRBV6-2/TRBV6-3 | NA | NA | CASSLWGEKYNEQFF | TGTGCCAGCAGCCTATGGGGGGAAAAATACAATGAGCAGTTCTTC
TRBJ2-1 | TRBV7-9 | NA | TRBD2 | CASSLQRETYNEQFF | TGTGCCAGCAGCCTCCAGCGGGAGACCTACAATGAGCAGTTCTTC
TRBJ2-1 | TRBV9 | NA | TRBD2 | CASSVVLAGARNEQFF | TGTGCCAGCAGCGTAGTCCTAGCGGGAGCTCGGAATGAGCAGTTCTTC
TRBJ2-3 | TRBV5-1 | NA | NA | CASSFFGAASSTDTRYF | TGCGCCAGCAGCTTTTTCGGGGCAGCCTCTAGCACAGATACGCGGTATTTT
TRBJ1-5 | TRBV20-1 | NA | NA | CSATRRGYSNQPQHF | TGCAGTGCCACACGGAGGGGATATAGCAATCAGCCCCAGCATTTT
TRBJ2-3 | TRBV6-1 | NA | TRBD2 | CTSSPSGGPDTQYF | TGTACCAGCAGCCCCAGCGGGGGACCAGATACGCAGTATTTT